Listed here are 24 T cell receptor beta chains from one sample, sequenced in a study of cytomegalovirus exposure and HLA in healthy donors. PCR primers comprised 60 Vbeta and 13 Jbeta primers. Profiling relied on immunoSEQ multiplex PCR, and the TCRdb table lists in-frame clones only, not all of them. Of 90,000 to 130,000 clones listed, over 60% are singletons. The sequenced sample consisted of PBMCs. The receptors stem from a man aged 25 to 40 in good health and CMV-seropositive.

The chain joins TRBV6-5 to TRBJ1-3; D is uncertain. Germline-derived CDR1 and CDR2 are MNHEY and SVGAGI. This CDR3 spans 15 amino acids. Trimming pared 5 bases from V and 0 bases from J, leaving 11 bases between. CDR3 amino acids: CASSTFPNSGNTIYF. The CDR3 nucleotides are TGTGCCAGCAGTACTTTCCCCAACTCTGGAAACACCATATATTTT.

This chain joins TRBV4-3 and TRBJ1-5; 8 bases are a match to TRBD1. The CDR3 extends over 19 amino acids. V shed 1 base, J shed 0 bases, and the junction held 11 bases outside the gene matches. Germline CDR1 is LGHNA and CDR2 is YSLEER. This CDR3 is CASSQAVGTGQYSNQPQHF. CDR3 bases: TGCGCCAGCAGCCAAGCTGTCGGGACAGGACAGTATAGCAATCAGCCCCAGCATTTT.

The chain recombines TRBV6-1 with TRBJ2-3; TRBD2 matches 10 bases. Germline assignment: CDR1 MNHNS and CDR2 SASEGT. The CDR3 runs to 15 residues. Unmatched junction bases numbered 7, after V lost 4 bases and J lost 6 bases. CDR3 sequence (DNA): TGTGCCAGCAGTGTTAGCGGGGGGACCCGGGATACGCAGTATTTT. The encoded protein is CASSVSGGTRDTQYF.

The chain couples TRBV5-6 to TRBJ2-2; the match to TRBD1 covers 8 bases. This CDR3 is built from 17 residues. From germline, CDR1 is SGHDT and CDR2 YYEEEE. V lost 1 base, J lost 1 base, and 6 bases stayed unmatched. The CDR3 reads CASSLYRGTGNTGELFF. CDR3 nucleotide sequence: TGTGCCAGCAGCTTGTACCGGGGGACAGGGAACACCGGGGAGCTGTTTTTT.

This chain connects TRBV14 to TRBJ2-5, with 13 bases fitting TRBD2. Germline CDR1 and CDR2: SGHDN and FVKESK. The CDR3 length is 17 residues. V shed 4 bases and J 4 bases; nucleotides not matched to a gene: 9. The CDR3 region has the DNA TGTGCCAGCAGCCGGACTAGCGGGGGAGCTCATCGAGAGACCCAGTACTTC. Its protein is CASSRTSGGAHRETQYF.

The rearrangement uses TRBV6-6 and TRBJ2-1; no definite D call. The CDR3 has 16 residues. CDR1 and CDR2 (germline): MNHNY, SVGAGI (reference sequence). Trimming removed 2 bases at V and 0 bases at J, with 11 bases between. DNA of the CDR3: TGTGCCAGCAGTTACCTCGAACCGAGCTCCTACAATGAGCAGTTCTTC. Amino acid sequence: CASSYLEPSSYNEQFF.

For the CDR3, the DNA is TGTGCCAGCAGTGCCCGGGGGGGCGAGTATGGCTACACCTTC. Translating gives CASSARGGEYGYTF. The J gene is TRBJ1-2, the V gene TRBV28; weak D call: TRBD1 (6 bases). V lost 5 bases to trimming and J lost 5 bases, with 15 bases between them. CDR1 MDHEN and CDR2 SYDVKM come from the germline V gene. CDR3 size: 14 residues.

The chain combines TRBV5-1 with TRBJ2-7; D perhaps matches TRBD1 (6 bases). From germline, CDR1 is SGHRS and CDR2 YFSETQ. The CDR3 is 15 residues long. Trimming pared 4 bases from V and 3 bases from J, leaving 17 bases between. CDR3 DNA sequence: TGCGCCAGCAGCCCCCGAGGGGGTGGTGACTACGAGCAGTACTTC. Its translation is CASSPRGGGDYEQYF.

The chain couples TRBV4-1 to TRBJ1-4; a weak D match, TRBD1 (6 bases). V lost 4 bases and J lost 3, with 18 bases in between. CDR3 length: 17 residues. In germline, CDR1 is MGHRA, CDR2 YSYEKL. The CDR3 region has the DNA TGCGCCAGCAGCCGAAGGACAGACCTTCTCTCTAATGAAAAACTGTTTTTT. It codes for CASSRRTDLLSNEKLFF.

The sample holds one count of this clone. CDR3 region: CASSLGGGTGELFF. The CDR3 coding sequence is TGTGCCAGCAGCTTGGGCGGGGGGACCGGGGAGCTGTTTTTT. The chain links TRBV5-4 to TRBJ2-2; 8 nucleotides align to TRBD2. The germline CDR1 and CDR2 sequences are SGHNT and YYREEE (reference sequence). The CDR3 has 14 amino acids. The J segment lost 5 bases and the V segment lost 0 bases, leaving 0 bases of the junction unmatched.

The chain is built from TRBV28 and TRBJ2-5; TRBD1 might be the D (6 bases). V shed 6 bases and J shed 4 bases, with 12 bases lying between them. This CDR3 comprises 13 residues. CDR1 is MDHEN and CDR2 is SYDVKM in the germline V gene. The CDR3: CASSSGQIETQYF. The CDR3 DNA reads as TGTGCCAGCAGCTCCGGACAGATAGAGACCCAGTACTTC.

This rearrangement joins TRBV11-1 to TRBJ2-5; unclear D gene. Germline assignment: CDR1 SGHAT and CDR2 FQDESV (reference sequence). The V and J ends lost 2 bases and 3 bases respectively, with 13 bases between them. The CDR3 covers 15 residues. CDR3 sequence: CASSLSWSVEETQYF. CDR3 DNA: TGTGCCAGCAGCTTATCGTGGTCAGTTGAAGAGACCCAGTACTTC.

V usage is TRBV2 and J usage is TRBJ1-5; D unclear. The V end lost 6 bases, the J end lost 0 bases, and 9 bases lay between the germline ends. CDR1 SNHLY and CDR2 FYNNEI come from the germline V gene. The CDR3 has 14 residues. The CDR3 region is CASRFLSSNQPQHF. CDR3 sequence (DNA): TGTGCCAGCAGGTTCCTTAGTAGCAATCAGCCCCAGCATTTT.

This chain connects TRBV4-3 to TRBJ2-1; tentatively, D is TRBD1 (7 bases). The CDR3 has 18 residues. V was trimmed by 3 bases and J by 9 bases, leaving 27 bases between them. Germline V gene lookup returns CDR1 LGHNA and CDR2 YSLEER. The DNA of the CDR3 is TGCGCCAGCAGCCAGGCCTCCGCGGGGACAGAGGCGTTTCGTGAGCAGTTCTTC. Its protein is CASSQASAGTEAFREQFF.

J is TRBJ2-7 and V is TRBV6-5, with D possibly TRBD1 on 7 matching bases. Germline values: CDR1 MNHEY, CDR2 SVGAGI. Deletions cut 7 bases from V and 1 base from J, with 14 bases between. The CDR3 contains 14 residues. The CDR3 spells CASTAGQPSYEQYF. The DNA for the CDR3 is TGTGCCAGCACCGCGGGACAGCCTTCCTACGAGCAGTACTTC.

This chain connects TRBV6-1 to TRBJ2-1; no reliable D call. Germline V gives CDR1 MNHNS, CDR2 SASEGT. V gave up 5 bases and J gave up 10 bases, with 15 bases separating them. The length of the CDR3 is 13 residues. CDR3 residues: CASSTSPMKEQFF. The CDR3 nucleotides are TGTGCCAGCAGTACTTCACCCATGAAAGAGCAGTTCTTC.

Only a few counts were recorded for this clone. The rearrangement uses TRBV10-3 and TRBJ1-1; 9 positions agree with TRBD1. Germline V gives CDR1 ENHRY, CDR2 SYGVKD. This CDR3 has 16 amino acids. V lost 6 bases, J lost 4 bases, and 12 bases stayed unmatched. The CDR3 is CAIRENPTGGGTEAFF. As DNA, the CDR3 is TGTGCCATCAGAGAAAACCCGACAGGGGGAGGCACTGAAGCTTTCTTT.

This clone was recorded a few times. Here the CDR3 reads CASSTPDGKDEQYF. The CDR3 DNA follows: TGTGCCAGCAGTACCCCCGACGGGAAGGACGAGCAGTACTTC. This chain uses TRBV27 with TRBJ2-7; TRBD2 is a possible D gene (5 bases). Trimming stripped 5 bases from V and 5 bases from J, with 16 bases between. Germline V gene lookup returns CDR1 MNHEY and CDR2 SMNVEV (reference sequence). CDR3 length equals 14 residues.

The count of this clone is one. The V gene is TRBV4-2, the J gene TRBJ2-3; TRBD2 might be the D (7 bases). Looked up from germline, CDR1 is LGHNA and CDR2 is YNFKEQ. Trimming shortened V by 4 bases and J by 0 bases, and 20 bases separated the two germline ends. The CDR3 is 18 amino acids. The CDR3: CASSRPGRAGASTDTQYF. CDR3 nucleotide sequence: TGTGCCAGCAGCCGACCCGGTAGGGCGGGGGCTAGCACAGATACGCAGTATTTT.

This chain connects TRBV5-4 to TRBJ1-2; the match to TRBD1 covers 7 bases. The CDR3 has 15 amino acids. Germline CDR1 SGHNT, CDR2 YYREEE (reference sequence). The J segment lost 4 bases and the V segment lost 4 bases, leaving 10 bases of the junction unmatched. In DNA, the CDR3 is TGTGCCAGCAGCACCATTCGCCAGGGGGGCTATGGCTACACCTTC. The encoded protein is CASSTIRQGGYGYTF. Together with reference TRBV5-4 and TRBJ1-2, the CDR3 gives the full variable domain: ETGVTQSPTHLIKTRGQQVTLRCSSQSGHNTVSWYQQALGQGPQFIFQYYREEENGRGNFPPRFSGLQFPNYSSELNVNALELDDSALYLCASSTIRQGGYGYTFGSGTRLTVV.

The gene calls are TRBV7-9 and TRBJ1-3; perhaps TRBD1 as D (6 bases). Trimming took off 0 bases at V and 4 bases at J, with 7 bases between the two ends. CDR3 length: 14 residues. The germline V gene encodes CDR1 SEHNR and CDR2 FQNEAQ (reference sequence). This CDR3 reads CASSLATGGNTIYF. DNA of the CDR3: TGTGCCAGCAGCTTAGCGACAGGAGGAAACACCATATATTTT.

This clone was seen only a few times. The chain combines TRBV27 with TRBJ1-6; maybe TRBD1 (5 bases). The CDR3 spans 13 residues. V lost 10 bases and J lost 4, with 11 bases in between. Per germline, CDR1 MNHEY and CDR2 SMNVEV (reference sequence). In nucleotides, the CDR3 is TGTGCCACCATGGGGGGATATAATTCACCCCTCCACTTT. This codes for CATMGGYNSPLHF.

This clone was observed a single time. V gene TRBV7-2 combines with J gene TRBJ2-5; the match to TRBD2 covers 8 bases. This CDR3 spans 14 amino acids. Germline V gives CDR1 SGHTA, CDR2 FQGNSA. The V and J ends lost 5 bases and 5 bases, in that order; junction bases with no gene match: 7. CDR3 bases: TGTGCCAGCAGCAGCCGGGAGGGGGGGGAGACCCAGTACTTC. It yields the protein CASSSREGGETQYF.

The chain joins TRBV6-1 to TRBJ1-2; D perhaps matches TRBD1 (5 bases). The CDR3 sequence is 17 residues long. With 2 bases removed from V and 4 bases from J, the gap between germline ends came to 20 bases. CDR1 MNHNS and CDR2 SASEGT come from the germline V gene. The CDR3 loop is CASSERLWQGRAYGYTF. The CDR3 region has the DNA TGTGCCAGCAGTGAACGTTTATGGCAGGGTAGGGCCTATGGCTACACCTTC.